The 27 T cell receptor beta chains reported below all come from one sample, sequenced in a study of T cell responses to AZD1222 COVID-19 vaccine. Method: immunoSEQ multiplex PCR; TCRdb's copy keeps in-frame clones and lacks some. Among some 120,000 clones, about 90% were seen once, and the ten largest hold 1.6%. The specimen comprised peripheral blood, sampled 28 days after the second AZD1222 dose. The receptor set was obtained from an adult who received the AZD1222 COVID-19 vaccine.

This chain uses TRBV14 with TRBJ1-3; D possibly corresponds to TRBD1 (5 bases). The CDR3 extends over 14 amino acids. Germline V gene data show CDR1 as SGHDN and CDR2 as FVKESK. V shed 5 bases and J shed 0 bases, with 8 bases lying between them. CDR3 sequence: CASSSDSSGNTIYF. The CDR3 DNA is TGTGCCAGCAGCTCTGACAGCTCTGGAAACACCATATATTTT.

The CDR3, as DNA: TGTGCCAGCAGCGAGGGGGTCGGTTATGGCTACACCTTC. This encodes CASSEGVGYGYTF. This chain joins TRBV11-2 and TRBJ1-2; D might be TRBD1 (6 bases). Germline values: CDR1 SGHAT, CDR2 FQNNGV. V was trimmed by 5 bases and J by 5 bases, leaving 12 bases between them. This CDR3 comprises 13 residues.

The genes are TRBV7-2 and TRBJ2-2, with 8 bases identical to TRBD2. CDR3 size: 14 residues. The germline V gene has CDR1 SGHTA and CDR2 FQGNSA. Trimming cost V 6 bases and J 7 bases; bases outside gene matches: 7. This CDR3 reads CASSPSGSGGELFF. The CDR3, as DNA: TGTGCCAGCAGTCCGAGCGGGAGTGGCGGGGAGCTGTTTTTT.

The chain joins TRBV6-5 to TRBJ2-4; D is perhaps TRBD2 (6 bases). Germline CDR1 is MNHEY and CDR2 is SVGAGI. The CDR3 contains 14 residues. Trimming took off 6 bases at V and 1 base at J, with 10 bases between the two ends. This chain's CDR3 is CASRGGYAKNIQYF. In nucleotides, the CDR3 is TGTGCCAGCAGAGGAGGGTACGCCAAAAACATTCAGTACTTC.

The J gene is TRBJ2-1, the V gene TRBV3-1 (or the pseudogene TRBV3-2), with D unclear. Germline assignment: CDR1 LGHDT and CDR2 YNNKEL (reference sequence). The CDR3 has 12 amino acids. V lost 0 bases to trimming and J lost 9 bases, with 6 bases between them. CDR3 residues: CASSQEDSEQFF. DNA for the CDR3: TGTGCCAGCAGCCAAGAAGATAGTGAGCAGTTCTTC.

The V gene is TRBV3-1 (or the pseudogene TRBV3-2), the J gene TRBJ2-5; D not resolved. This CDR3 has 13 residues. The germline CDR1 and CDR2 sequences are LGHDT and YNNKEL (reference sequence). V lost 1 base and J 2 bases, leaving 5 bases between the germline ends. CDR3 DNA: TGTGCCAGCAGCCAAGTGCCTCAAGAGACCCAGTACTTC. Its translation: CASSQVPQETQYF.

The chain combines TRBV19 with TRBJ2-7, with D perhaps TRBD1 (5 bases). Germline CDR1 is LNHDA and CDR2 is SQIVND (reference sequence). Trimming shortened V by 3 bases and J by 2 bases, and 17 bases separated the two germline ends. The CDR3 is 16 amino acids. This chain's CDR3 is CASSMGTGASPYEQYF. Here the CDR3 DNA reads TGTGCCAGTAGTATGGGTACAGGTGCGTCCCCCTACGAGCAGTACTTC.

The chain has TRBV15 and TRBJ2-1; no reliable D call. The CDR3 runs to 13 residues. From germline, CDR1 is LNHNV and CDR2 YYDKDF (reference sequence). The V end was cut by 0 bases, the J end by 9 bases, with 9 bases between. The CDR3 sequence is CATSRDRSGEQFF. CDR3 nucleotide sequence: TGTGCCACCAGCAGAGATCGGTCCGGTGAGCAGTTCTTC.

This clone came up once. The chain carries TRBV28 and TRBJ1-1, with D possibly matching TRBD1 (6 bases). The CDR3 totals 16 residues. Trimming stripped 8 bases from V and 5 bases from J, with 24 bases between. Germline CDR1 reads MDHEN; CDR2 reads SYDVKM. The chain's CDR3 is CASYAPGQTGGTEAFF. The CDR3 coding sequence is TGTGCCAGCTACGCCCCGGGACAAACCGGCGGGACTGAAGCTTTCTTT.

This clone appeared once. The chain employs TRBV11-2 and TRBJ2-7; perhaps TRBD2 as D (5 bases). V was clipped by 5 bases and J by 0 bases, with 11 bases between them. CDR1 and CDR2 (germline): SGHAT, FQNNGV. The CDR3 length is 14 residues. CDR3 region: CASSLRRFSYEQYF. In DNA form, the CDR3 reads TGTGCCAGCAGCCTCAGGAGGTTCTCCTACGAGCAGTACTTC.

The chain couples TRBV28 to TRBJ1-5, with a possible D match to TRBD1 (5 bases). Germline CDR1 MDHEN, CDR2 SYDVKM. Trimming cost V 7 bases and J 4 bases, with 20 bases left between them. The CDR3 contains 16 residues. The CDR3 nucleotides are TGTGCCAGCACCCGGAGGGAAGGGACTAGAAATCAGCCCCAGCATTTT. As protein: CASTRREGTRNQPQHF.

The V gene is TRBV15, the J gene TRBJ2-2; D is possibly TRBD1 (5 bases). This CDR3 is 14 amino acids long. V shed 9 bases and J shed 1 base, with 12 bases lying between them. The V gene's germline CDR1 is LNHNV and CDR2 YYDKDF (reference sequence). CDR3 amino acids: CATIKTENTGELFF. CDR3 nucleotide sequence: TGTGCCACGATAAAGACAGAGAACACCGGGGAGCTGTTTTTT.

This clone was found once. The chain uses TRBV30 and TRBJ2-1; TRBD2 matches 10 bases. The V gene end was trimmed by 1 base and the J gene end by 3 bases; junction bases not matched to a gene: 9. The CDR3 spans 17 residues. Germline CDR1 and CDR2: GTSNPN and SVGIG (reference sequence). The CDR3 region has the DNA TGTGCCTGGAGTGGATCTAGCGGGAGCCTCTACTACAATGAGCAGTTCTTC. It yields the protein CAWSGSSGSLYYNEQFF.

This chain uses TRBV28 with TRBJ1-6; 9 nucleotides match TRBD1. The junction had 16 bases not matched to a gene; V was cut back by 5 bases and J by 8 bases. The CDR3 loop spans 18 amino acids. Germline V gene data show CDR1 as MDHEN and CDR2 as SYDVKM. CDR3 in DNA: TGTGCCAGCAGTGACCAACCGGGACAGGGTCATGGGGATTCACCCCTCCACTTT. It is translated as CASSDQPGQGHGDSPLHF.

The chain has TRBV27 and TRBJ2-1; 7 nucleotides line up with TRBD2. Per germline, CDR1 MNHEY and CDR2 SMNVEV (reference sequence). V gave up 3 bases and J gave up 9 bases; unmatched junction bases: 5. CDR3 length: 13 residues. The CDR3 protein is CASSFAGVVEQFF. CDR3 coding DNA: TGTGCCAGCAGTTTCGCGGGAGTAGTTGAGCAGTTCTTC.

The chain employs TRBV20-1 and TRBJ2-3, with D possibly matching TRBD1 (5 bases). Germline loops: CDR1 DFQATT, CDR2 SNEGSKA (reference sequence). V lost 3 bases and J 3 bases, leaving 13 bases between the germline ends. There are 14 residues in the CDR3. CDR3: CSASRQGGTDTQYF. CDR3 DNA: TGCAGTGCTAGTAGGCAGGGCGGAACAGATACGCAGTATTTT.

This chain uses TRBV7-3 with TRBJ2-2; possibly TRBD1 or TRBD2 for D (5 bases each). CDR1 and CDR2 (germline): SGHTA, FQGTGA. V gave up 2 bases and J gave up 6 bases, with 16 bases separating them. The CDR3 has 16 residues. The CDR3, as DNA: TGTGCCAGCAGCTTATCGTCCGGGACCAATTCCGGGGAGCTGTTTTTT. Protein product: CASSLSSGTNSGELFF. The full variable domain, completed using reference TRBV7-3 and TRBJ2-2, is GAGVSQTPSNKVTEKGKYVELRCDPISGHTALYWYRQSLGQGPEFLIYFQGTGAADDSGLPNDRFFAVRPEGSVSTLKIQRTERGDSAVYLCASSLSSGTNSGELFFGEGSRLTVL.

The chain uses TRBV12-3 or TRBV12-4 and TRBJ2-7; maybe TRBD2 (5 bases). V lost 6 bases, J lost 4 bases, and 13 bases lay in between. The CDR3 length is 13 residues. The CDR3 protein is CASSYQSGYEQYF. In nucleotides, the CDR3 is TGTGCCAGCAGCTATCAAAGCGGTTACGAGCAGTACTTC.

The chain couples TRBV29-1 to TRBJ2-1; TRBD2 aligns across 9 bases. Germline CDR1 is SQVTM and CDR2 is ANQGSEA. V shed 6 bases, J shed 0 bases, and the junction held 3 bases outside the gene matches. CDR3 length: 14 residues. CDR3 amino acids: CSVLSGSSYNEQFF. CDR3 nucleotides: TGCAGCGTCCTTAGCGGGAGCTCCTACAATGAGCAGTTCTTC.

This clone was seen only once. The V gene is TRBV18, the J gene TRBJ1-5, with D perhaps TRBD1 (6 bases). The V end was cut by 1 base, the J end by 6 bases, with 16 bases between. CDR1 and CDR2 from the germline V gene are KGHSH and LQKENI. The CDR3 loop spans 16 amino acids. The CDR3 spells CASSPRGATGGQPQHF. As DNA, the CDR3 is TGTGCCAGCTCACCACGGGGGGCCACCGGGGGTCAGCCCCAGCATTTT.

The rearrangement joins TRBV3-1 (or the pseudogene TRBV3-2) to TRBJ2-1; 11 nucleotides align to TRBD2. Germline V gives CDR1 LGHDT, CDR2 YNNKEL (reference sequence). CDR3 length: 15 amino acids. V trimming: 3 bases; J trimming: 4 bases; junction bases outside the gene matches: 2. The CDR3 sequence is CASSQTSGAYNEQFF. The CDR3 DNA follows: TGTGCCAGCAGCCAGACTAGCGGGGCATACAATGAGCAGTTCTTC.

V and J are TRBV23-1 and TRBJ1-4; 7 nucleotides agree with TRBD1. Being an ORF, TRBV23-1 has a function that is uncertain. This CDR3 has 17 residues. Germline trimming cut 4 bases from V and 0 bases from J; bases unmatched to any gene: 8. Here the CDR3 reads CASSRVQGSATNEKLFF. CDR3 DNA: TGCGCCAGCAGTCGGGTACAGGGGAGCGCAACTAATGAAAAACTGTTTTTT.

The CDR3, as DNA: TGTGCTAGTGGTTTGGTACTCAGGGGGTACACCGGGGAGCTGTTTTTT. Protein: CASGLVLRGYTGELFF. The chain joins TRBV12-5 to TRBJ2-2; 7 bases agree with TRBD1. After removal of 0 bases from V and 3 bases from J, the junction contained 4 bases not matched to a gene. Germline CDR1 reads LGHNT; CDR2 reads FRNRAP. This CDR3 has 16 residues.

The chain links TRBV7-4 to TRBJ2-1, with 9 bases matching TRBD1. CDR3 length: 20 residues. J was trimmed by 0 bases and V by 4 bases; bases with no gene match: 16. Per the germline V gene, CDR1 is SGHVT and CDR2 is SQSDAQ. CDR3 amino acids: CASSSEDIRQGEPSYNEQFF. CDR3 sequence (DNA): TGTGCCAGCAGCTCAGAAGACATAAGACAGGGGGAGCCCTCCTACAATGAGCAGTTCTTC.

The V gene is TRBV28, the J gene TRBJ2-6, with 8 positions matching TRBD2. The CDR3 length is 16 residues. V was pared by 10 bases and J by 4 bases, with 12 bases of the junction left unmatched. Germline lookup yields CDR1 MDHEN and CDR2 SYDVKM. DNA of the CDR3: TGTGCCACAAGAGCGGGAGTGAGGACCGGGGCCAACGTCCTGACTTTC. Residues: CATRAGVRTGANVLTF.

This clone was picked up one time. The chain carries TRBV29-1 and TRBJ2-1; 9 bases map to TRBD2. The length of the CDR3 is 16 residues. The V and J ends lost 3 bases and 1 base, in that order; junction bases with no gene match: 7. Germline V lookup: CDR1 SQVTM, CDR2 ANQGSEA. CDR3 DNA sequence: TGCAGCGTTGAGGACCCGACTAGCGGTTCCTACAATGAGCAGTTCTTC. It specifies CSVEDPTSGSYNEQFF.

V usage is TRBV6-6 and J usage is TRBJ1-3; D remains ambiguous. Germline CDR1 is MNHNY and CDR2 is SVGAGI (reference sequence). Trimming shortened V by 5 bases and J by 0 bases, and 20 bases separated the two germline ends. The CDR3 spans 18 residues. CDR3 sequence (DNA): TGTGCCAGCAGTCGATGGGCCAAGGACTCATTCTCTGGAAACACCATATATTTT. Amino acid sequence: CASSRWAKDSFSGNTIYF.